The 10 T cell receptor beta chains reported below all come from one sample, sequenced in a study of T cells expressing NK-cell markers. Using the 5' RACE reads, TCRdb records one entry per CDR3 protein without DNA. This table holds 300,000 to 450,000 distinct CDR3 sequences. The source material was blood T cells: a sorted CD56 or NKG2C T cell subset, CD4+ or CD8+ T cells, or bulk PBMC T cells (not recorded which). The receptor source for this set is a man between 18 and 69 years old in good health.

The gene calls are TRBV7-9 and TRBJ1-1. Per germline, CDR1 SEHNR and CDR2 FQNEAQ (reference sequence). This CDR3 comprises 13 residues. This chain's CDR3 is CASSSPRLSEAFF.

The chain joins TRBV28 to TRBJ2-5; as DNA is missing, the TRBD1 call by TCRdb cannot be tested. Germline values: CDR1 MDHEN, CDR2 SYDVKM. CDR3 length: 13 residues. The CDR3 sequence is CASSRWEGETQYF.

The chain combines TRBV25-1 with TRBJ2-3; with no DNA, the TCRdb D assignment of TRBD2 cannot be verified. The CDR3 has 14 residues. The germline V gene encodes CDR1 MGHDK and CDR2 SYGVNS. CDR3 amino acids: CASGEGLTTDTQYF.

The chain couples TRBV11-2 to TRBJ1-2; the D call of TRBD1 rests on TCRdb alone, since no DNA is present to check it. Germline CDR1 and CDR2: SGHAT and FQNNGV. The CDR3 has 15 residues. The CDR3 spells CASSPPGKQNYGYTF.

The chain uses TRBV12-3 or TRBV12-4 and TRBJ2-1; TCRdb selects TRBD2, and the lack of DNA leaves this call unchecked. The CDR3 has 12 amino acids. Here the CDR3 reads CASSRGGNEQFF.

The chain has TRBV6-1 and TRBJ1-4. The CDR3 length is 15 residues. Per the germline V gene, CDR1 is MNHNS and CDR2 is SASEGT. The CDR3 here is CASSRTLTTNEKLFF.

V is TRBV25-1 and J is TRBJ2-5; there is no DNA to check the TCRdb D call of TRBD1. CDR1 MGHDK and CDR2 SYGVNS come from the germline V gene. CDR3 length: 15 amino acids. The CDR3 loop is CASSDRGTVGETQYF.

The chain is built from TRBV29-1 and TRBJ2-6; lacking DNA, the TRBD2 call made by TCRdb goes unchecked. Germline CDR1 reads SQVTM; CDR2 reads ANQGSEA. This CDR3 contains 11 residues. The CDR3 here is CSGEGVVVLTF.

The chain uses TRBV30 and TRBJ2-5; TCRdb's D call, TRBD2, is unchecked because there is no DNA. The germline V gene encodes CDR1 GTSNPN and CDR2 SVGIG (reference sequence). The CDR3 totals 12 residues. The chain's CDR3 is CAWAGNQETQYF.

The genes are TRBV18 and TRBJ2-1. Germline V gene lookup returns CDR1 KGHSH and CDR2 LQKENI. This CDR3 has 12 residues. Here the CDR3 reads CASSPKNNEQFF.